One and the same sample provided the 17 T cell receptor beta chains below, sequenced in a study of cytomegalovirus exposure and HLA in healthy donors. 13 Jbeta primers and 60 Vbeta primers were used for the PCR. The method was immunoSEQ multiplex PCR; TCRdb's version includes in-frame clones alone and lacks a portion of them. This sample has under 200,000 clones; about 80% occur once, and the top ten carry about 2.2%. Material for sequencing was PBMCs. Receptors were obtained from a man aged 35 to 55 in good health and CMV-seronegative.

This clone was seen only a few times. The rearrangement links TRBV11-1 to TRBJ1-1; tentatively, D is TRBD1 (5 bases). The CDR3 length is 15 residues. From germline, CDR1 is SGHAT and CDR2 FQDESV (reference sequence). Between the trimmed V and J ends, which lost 4 bases and 2 bases, there was a span of 14 bases. DNA of the CDR3: TGTGCCAGCAGCTGGGGGGGAGCGGGAAACACTGAAGCTTTCTTT. Translating gives CASSWGGAGNTEAFF.

This clone has just one count. The CDR3 sequence is CASSLVETGHNEQFF. As DNA, the CDR3 is TGCGCCAGCAGCTTGGTTGAGACAGGGCACAATGAGCAGTTCTTC. V gene TRBV5-1 combines with J gene TRBJ2-1, with TRBD1 matching 7 bases. Germline trimming cut 0 bases from V and 5 bases from J; bases unmatched to any gene: 5. Per the germline V gene, CDR1 is SGHRS and CDR2 is YFSETQ. This CDR3 has 15 residues.

In its sample, this clone was seen a few times. This chain links TRBV6-1 with TRBJ2-7, with TRBD2 identical over 8 bases. V dropped 5 bases and J dropped 3; count of bases not matched to a gene: 6. In germline, CDR1 is MNHNS, CDR2 SASEGT. The CDR3 is 14 residues long. The CDR3 sequence is CASSFSGKVYEQYF. For the CDR3, the DNA is TGTGCCAGCAGTTTTAGCGGGAAGGTCTACGAGCAGTACTTC.

This clone was recorded a few times. The rearrangement joins TRBV7-2 to TRBJ2-3, with D possibly TRBD2 on 5 matching bases. The germline CDR1 and CDR2 sequences are SGHTA and FQGNSA. Trimming took 5 bases from V and 0 from J, leaving 12 bases between them. This CDR3 spans 15 amino acids. This CDR3 reads CASSLGGPSTDTQYF. The CDR3 DNA reads TGTGCCAGCAGCCTAGGCGGGCCGAGCACAGATACGCAGTATTTT. The full variable domain, in which reference TRBV7-2 and TRBJ2-3 provide the parts outside the CDR3, is GAGVSQSPSNKVTEKGKDVELRCDPISGHTALYWYRQSLGQGLEFLIYFQGNSAPDKSGLPSDRFSAERTGGSVSTLTIQRTQQEDSAVYLCASSLGGPSTDTQYFGPGTRLTVL.

The rearrangement links TRBV19 to TRBJ2-5; TRBD2 aligns across 9 bases. V shed 2 bases and J 4 bases; nucleotides not matched to a gene: 11. The length of the CDR3 is 17 residues. Germline lookup yields CDR1 LNHDA and CDR2 SQIVND (reference sequence). CDR3 residues: CASSITGSGSSRETQYF. The CDR3, as DNA: TGTGCCAGTAGTATAACGGGTAGCGGGAGTTCTAGAGAGACCCAGTACTTC.

This chain joins TRBV29-1 and TRBJ1-1; 7 positions match TRBD1. The CDR3 covers 15 residues. V lost 4 bases, J lost 4 bases, and 12 bases stayed unmatched. Germline CDR1 SQVTM, CDR2 ANQGSEA. The CDR3 DNA sequence: TGCAGCGTTGCTGGACAGGCCTTAGGGGGCACTGAAGCTTTCTTT. It is translated as CSVAGQALGGTEAFF. The variable domain in full, with the rest retrieved from reference TRBV29-1 and TRBJ1-1, is SAVISQKPSRDICQRGTSLTIQCQVDSQVTMMFWYRQQPGQSLTLIATANQGSEATYESGFVIDKFPISRPNLTFSTLTVSNMSPEDSSIYLCSVAGQALGGTEAFFGQGTRLTVV.

The gene calls are TRBV5-1 and TRBJ2-2; TRBD1 agrees at 10 bases. CDR1 is SGHRS and CDR2 is YFSETQ in the germline V gene. V gave up 4 bases and J gave up 7 bases; unmatched junction bases: 7. This CDR3 has 15 amino acids. The CDR3 spells CASSPGQGFGGELFF. The CDR3 DNA reads TGCGCCAGCAGCCCGGGACAGGGGTTCGGCGGGGAGCTGTTTTTT.

V is TRBV23-1 and J is TRBJ2-1; D might be TRBD1 (6 bases). TRBV23-1 falls under the ORF class, with uncertain function. Trimming stripped 0 bases from V and 4 bases from J, with 16 bases between. The CDR3 loop spans 17 amino acids. DNA for the CDR3: TGCGCCAGCAGTCAATCTCAGGGGCCGCGGCTTTACAATGAGCAGTTCTTC. Protein sequence: CASSQSQGPRLYNEQFF.

J is TRBJ2-1 and V is TRBV5-1; possible D gene TRBD1, 6 bases. This CDR3 is built from 14 residues. Trimming cost V 7 bases and J 7 bases, with 18 bases left between them. Germline V lookup: CDR1 SGHRS, CDR2 YFSETQ. CDR3 DNA: TGCGCCAGCGTTCGGACAGCCGGGGAGAATGAGCAGTTCTTC. It is translated as CASVRTAGENEQFF.

The rearrangement links TRBV4-3 to TRBJ2-7; TRBD2 might be the D (6 bases). This CDR3 contains 13 residues. CDR1 LGHNA and CDR2 YSLEER come from the germline V gene. V was trimmed by 1 base and J by 3 bases, leaving 7 bases between them. This CDR3 reads CASSQGGDYEQYF. The CDR3 DNA is TGCGCCAGCAGCCAAGGGGGGGACTACGAGCAGTACTTC.

The chain links TRBV5-1 to TRBJ1-3; 7 nucleotides agree with TRBD1. Per germline, CDR1 SGHRS and CDR2 YFSETQ. Losses at the gene ends were 4 bases for V and 2 bases for J; bases not matched to a gene: 6. CDR3 length: 15 residues. The CDR3 DNA reads as TGCGCCAGCAGCGGCGACAGGGCGGCTGGAAACACCATATATTTT. This translates into CASSGDRAAGNTIYF.

This CDR3 reads CASSREVALTGELFF. The CDR3 nucleotides are TGTGCCAGCAGCCGTGAGGTGGCCCTTACCGGGGAGCTGTTTTTT. The V call is TRBV7-9, the J call TRBJ2-2, with D unclear. V lost 5 bases and J 5 bases, leaving 15 bases between the germline ends. This CDR3 is built from 15 residues. The germline gives CDR1 SEHNR, CDR2 FQNEAQ (reference sequence).

Of note for this clone: At the DNA level, this CDR3 is encoded by other sequences in the same sample as well. The chain has TRBV11-3 and TRBJ2-7; the D gene is possibly TRBD2 (6 bases). This CDR3 is 13 amino acids long. The germline CDR1 and CDR2 sequences are SGHNT and YENEEA. Between the trimmed V and J ends, which lost 4 bases and 1 base, there was a span of 8 bases. CDR3 DNA: TGTGCCAGCAGCTCCCGGGGGTCCTACGAGCAGTACTTC. Residues: CASSSRGSYEQYF.

V gene TRBV29-1 combines with J gene TRBJ1-5, with D possibly TRBD1 on 5 matching bases. The CDR3 is 12 amino acids. Germline CDR1 SQVTM, CDR2 ANQGSEA. V lost 5 bases and J 4 bases, leaving 9 bases between the germline ends. CDR3 coding DNA: TGCAGCGTTTTGACAGCTAATCAGCCCCAGCATTTT. Encoded protein: CSVLTANQPQHF. The full variable domain, rest sourced from reference TRBV29-1 and TRBJ1-5, is SAVISQKPSRDICQRGTSLTIQCQVDSQVTMMFWYRQQPGQSLTLIATANQGSEATYESGFVIDKFPISRPNLTFSTLTVSNMSPEDSSIYLCSVLTANQPQHFGDGTRLSIL.

The chain links TRBV7-6 to TRBJ2-1; 10 bases are shared with TRBD2. Germline CDR1 is SGHVS and CDR2 is FNYEAQ. After removal of 2 bases from V and 7 bases from J, the junction contained 8 bases not matched to a gene. The CDR3 is 16 residues long. The CDR3 coding sequence is TGTGCCAGCAGCTTAATATCTAGCGGGAGTTCGAATGAGCAGTTCTTC. Translating gives CASSLISSGSSNEQFF.

The V and J genes are TRBV6-1 and TRBJ1-5; D unresolved. Germline V gene data show CDR1 as MNHNS and CDR2 as SASEGT. This CDR3 is built from 15 residues. Between the trimmed V and J ends, which lost 5 bases and 6 bases, there was a span of 17 bases. CDR3 region: CASSKTFGEGQPQHF. In nucleotides, the CDR3 is TGTGCCAGCAGTAAAACTTTTGGGGAGGGTCAGCCCCAGCATTTT.

The chain links TRBV5-5 to TRBJ2-7, with D possibly matching TRBD1 (5 bases). V lost 2 bases and J 5 bases, leaving 11 bases between the germline ends. The CDR3 runs 13 residues. The germline gives CDR1 SGHKS, CDR2 YYEKEE (reference sequence). CDR3 sequence: CASSFVGVHEQYF. The CDR3 DNA reads TGTGCCAGCAGCTTCGTAGGGGTCCACGAGCAGTACTTC.